The clone carrying this T cell receptor (beta chain) was found once. This entry belongs to a study of control samples from healthy donors and cancer patients. Only in-frame clones appear in the TCRdb table, and some are missing; sequencing was by immunoSEQ multiplex PCR. The sample lists roughly 92,000 clones, about 88% occurring once. The source of this sequence is a woman aged 50 to 60 in good health. The specimen was blood.

The DNA for the CDR3 is TGTGCCAGTAGTTATAAGGACAGGAACACTGAAGCTTTCTTT. This encodes CASSYKDRNTEAFF. The rearrangement joins TRBV19 to TRBJ1-1, with a weak D call TRBD1 (6 bases). Germline CDR1 is LNHDA and CDR2 is SQIVND (reference sequence). V was pared by 5 bases and J by 1 base, with 11 bases between. This CDR3 is 14 amino acids long.